Below, 20 T cell receptor beta chains from the same sample are listed, as sequenced in a study of blood T cell repertoires in COVID-19. Using immunoSEQ multiplex PCR, the repertoire was profiled, and TCRdb retains in-frame clones only, with some absent. The sample yields 100,000 or so clones, roughly 90% seen once. Source material: peripheral blood. These TCRs come from a man between 65 and 80 years old with acute or convalescent COVID-19.

This clone was recorded once. J is TRBJ2-7 and V is TRBV11-2; a possible D gene is TRBD2 (6 bases). V lost 0 bases and J 0 bases, leaving 9 bases between the germline ends. CDR3 length: 15 residues. The germline V gene has CDR1 SGHAT and CDR2 FQNNGV. The DNA of the CDR3 is TGTGCCAGCAGCTTAGATGCGGGGAGCTCCTACGAGCAGTACTTC. Translation gives CASSLDAGSSYEQYF.

J is TRBJ2-3 and V is TRBV9; 12 bases fit TRBD1. The CDR3 spans 17 residues. Germline loops: CDR1 SGDLS, CDR2 YYNGEE. J gave up 4 bases and V 4 bases, and 10 bases lay outside the gene matches. The DNA for the CDR3 is TGTGCCAGCAGCCTCCGCTCCGGGACAGGGGGCCCAGATACGCAGTATTTT. As protein: CASSLRSGTGGPDTQYF. The full variable domain, completed using reference TRBV9 and TRBJ2-3, is DSGVTQTPKHLITATGQRVTLRCSPRSGDLSVYWYQQSLDQGLQFLIQYYNGEERAKGNILERFSAQQFPDLHSELNLSSLELGDSALYFCASSLRSGTGGPDTQYFGPGTRLTVL.

The chain couples TRBV19 to TRBJ1-1; possibly TRBD1 for D (6 bases). Germline loops: CDR1 LNHDA, CDR2 SQIVND (reference sequence). Trimming removed 7 bases from V and 4 bases from J, with 19 bases in between. There are 15 residues in the CDR3. CDR3 nucleotides: TGTGCCAGTACCTCTTCGGGACACTGGGGCACTGAAGCTTTCTTT. Protein sequence: CASTSSGHWGTEAFF.

The count of this clone is one. This CDR3 is CARTQGAGEVPNTGELFF. In DNA, the CDR3 is TGTGCCAGGACCCAGGGGGCGGGAGAGGTCCCGAACACCGGGGAGCTGTTTTTT. This chain links TRBV19 with TRBJ2-2, with TRBD1 as a possible D gene (8 bases). CDR1 LNHDA and CDR2 SQIVND come from the germline V gene (reference sequence). The length of the CDR3 is 18 residues. The ends were cut back, 9 bases at V and 0 bases at J, with 23 bases in the middle.

The table lists this clone with a few counts. The chain combines TRBV6-5 with TRBJ2-7; possible D gene TRBD1, 6 bases. There are 16 residues in the CDR3. V lost 4 bases and J lost 0, with 16 bases in between. The germline V gene has CDR1 MNHEY and CDR2 SVGAGI. This chain's CDR3 is CASSSPGGQGSYEQYF. The CDR3 DNA is TGTGCCAGCAGTTCCCCTGGGGGCCAGGGCTCCTACGAGCAGTACTTC.

This chain connects TRBV4-2 to TRBJ2-1; 13 bases are a match to TRBD2. The germline gives CDR1 LGHNA, CDR2 YNFKEQ. Unmatched junction bases numbered 5, after V lost 3 bases and J lost 0 bases. The CDR3 runs to 18 residues. CDR3 residues: CASSQGTSGDYSYNEQFF. The CDR3 DNA reads as TGTGCCAGCAGCCAGGGGACTAGCGGGGACTACTCCTACAATGAGCAGTTCTTC.

This clone was counted a single time. This sequence joins TRBV7-9 and TRBJ1-2; TRBD1 aligns across 8 bases. The CDR3 loop spans 13 amino acids. The germline V gene encodes CDR1 SEHNR and CDR2 FQNEAQ (reference sequence). Losses at the gene ends were 7 bases for V and 10 bases for J; bases not matched to a gene: 11. CDR3 sequence reads: CASTDGDRTHYTF. The DNA of the CDR3 is TGTGCCAGCACCGATGGGGACAGGACTCACTACACCTTC.

The gene calls are TRBV7-9 and TRBJ2-7; tentative D call: TRBD2 (6 bases). Germline-derived CDR1 and CDR2 are SEHNR and FQNEAQ (reference sequence). Trimming shortened V by 4 bases and J by 9 bases, and 13 bases separated the two germline ends. The CDR3 has 12 amino acids. The CDR3 region is CASSSVGGGQYF. The CDR3 DNA is TGTGCCAGCAGCTCCGTGGGGGGAGGGCAGTACTTC.

This chain uses TRBV27 with TRBJ2-3, with D unresolved. Trimming cost V 6 bases and J 5 bases, with 6 bases left between them. The CDR3 is made up of 11 amino acids. In germline, CDR1 is MNHEY, CDR2 SMNVEV (reference sequence). CDR3 coding DNA: TGTGCCAGCAGCCGAGGAGATACGCAGTATTTT. Translated: CASSRGDTQYF.

This clone was found once. This sequence joins TRBV19 and TRBJ1-1, with D maybe TRBD1 (5 bases). From germline, CDR1 is LNHDA and CDR2 SQIVND (reference sequence). V was trimmed by 1 base and J by 1 base, leaving 10 bases between them. The CDR3 totals 15 residues. CDR3 in amino acids: CASSIVDSPNTEAFF. CDR3 nucleotides: TGTGCCAGTAGTATAGTTGACAGCCCGAACACTGAAGCTTTCTTT. Supplemented by reference TRBV19 and TRBJ1-1, the full variable domain reads DGGITQSPKYLFRKEGQNVTLSCEQNLNHDAMYWYRQDPGQGLRLIYYSQIVNDFQKGDIAEGYSVSREKKESFPLTVTSAQKNPTAFYLCASSIVDSPNTEAFFGQGTRLTVV.

The chain combines TRBV11-2 with TRBJ1-1; the D gene is possibly TRBD1 (5 bases). CDR1 is SGHAT and CDR2 is FQNNGV in the germline V gene. The CDR3 is made up of 13 amino acids. V was cut by 5 bases and J by 1 base, with 8 bases left in between. CDR3 nucleotide sequence: TGTGCCAGCAGCAGGACATCGAACACTGAAGCTTTCTTT. Amino acid sequence: CASSRTSNTEAFF.

This clone was found once. The rearrangement joins TRBV11-2 to TRBJ2-2, with 8 bases fitting TRBD1. V lost 5 bases and J lost 6; bases outside the gene matches: 14. CDR3 length equals 17 residues. The germline CDR1 and CDR2 sequences are SGHAT and FQNNGV. In DNA form, the CDR3 reads TGTGCCAGCAGCCCCTCCGGACAGGGCAACTTAGCCGGGGAGCTGTTTTTT. This codes for CASSPSGQGNLAGELFF.

The chain links TRBV23-1 to TRBJ2-7; D perhaps matches TRBD2 (7 bases). TRBV23-1 is marked as an open reading frame, function uncertain. V was cut by 0 bases and J by 5 bases, with 14 bases left in between. The length of the CDR3 is 15 residues. The DNA for the CDR3 is TGCGCCAGCAGTCAATCGCGTTCGGGGGGCGACGAGCAGTACTTC. Its protein product is CASSQSRSGGDEQYF.

The chain combines TRBV2 with TRBJ2-7; unclear D gene. The germline V gene has CDR1 SNHLY and CDR2 FYNNEI. With 4 bases removed from V and 13 bases from J, the gap between germline ends came to 11 bases. There are 10 residues in the CDR3. The CDR3 DNA sequence: TGTGCCAGCAGTGCCCCAGGTCTCTACTTC. This translates into CASSAPGLYF.

CDR3 sequence (DNA): TGCGCCAGCAGCCAAATTGGCGGGTCCGCCTACGAGCAGTACTTC. Translation: CASSQIGGSAYEQYF. V gene TRBV4-1 combines with J gene TRBJ2-7, with D tentatively TRBD2 (5 bases). V was pared by 2 bases and J by 2 bases, with 13 bases between. Germline CDR1 and CDR2: MGHRA and YSYEKL. The CDR3 runs to 15 residues.

Concerning this clone: Other DNA sequences in this sample translate to the same CDR3. The chain joins TRBV19 to TRBJ2-7, with 8 bases identical to TRBD1. With V trimmed by 3 bases and J by 1 base, 2 bases remained unmatched. This CDR3 has 14 residues. Per germline, CDR1 LNHDA and CDR2 SQIVND (reference sequence). The CDR3 spells CASSIGQGSYEQYF. CDR3 DNA: TGTGCCAGTAGTATCGGACAGGGATCCTACGAGCAGTACTTC.

The J gene is TRBJ1-6, the V gene TRBV11-2; 8 bases line up with TRBD1. The CDR3 totals 15 residues. V dropped 1 base and J dropped 9; count of bases not matched to a gene: 5. CDR1 is SGHAT, CDR2 FQNNGV, per germline. CDR3 sequence: CASSLAQGASSPLHF. CDR3 sequence (DNA): TGTGCCAGCAGCTTAGCCCAGGGGGCAAGTTCACCCCTCCACTTT.

The chain carries TRBV4-3 and TRBJ2-3, with D unclear. CDR3 length: 14 residues. CDR1 and CDR2 from the germline V gene are LGHNA and YSLEER. The ends were cut back, 0 bases at V and 5 bases at J, with 9 bases in the middle. The chain's CDR3 is CASSQDLALDTQYF. For the CDR3, the DNA is TGCGCCAGCAGCCAAGATCTGGCCTTAGATACGCAGTATTTT.

The chain combines TRBV12-3 or TRBV12-4 with TRBJ1-2; D ambiguous. With 7 bases removed from V and 7 bases from J, the gap between germline ends came to 16 bases. The length of the CDR3 is 13 residues. This chain's CDR3 is CASKPRRVGGYTF. The CDR3, as DNA: TGTGCCAGCAAACCAAGGAGGGTTGGTGGCTACACCTTC.

The V and J genes are TRBV7-8 and TRBJ1-1, with a tentative D call TRBD1 (6 bases). Trimming took 1 base from V and 0 from J, leaving 6 bases between them. CDR3 length: 14 residues. Germline V gene sequence: CDR1 SGHVS, CDR2 FQNEAQ. This CDR3 is CASSLEGVNTEAFF. The CDR3 coding sequence is TGTGCCAGCAGCTTAGAGGGGGTGAACACTGAAGCTTTCTTT.